The clone carrying this T cell receptor beta chain qualifies as large. These data are taken from a study of glioma-infiltrating T cells. The germline CDR1 and CDR2 sequences are MNHNS and SASEGT. CDR3 length: 13 residues. Trimming shortened V by 5 bases and J by 4 bases, and 9 bases separated the two germline ends. Using RNA template, CDR3s of TCR alpha and beta were amplified with iRepertoire arm-PCR. In TCRdb, the multiplex PCR reads were re-called with MiXCR into one record per CDR3 protein. The sample contains about 2,500 distinct CDR3 sequences, under 75% of which appear only once. The clonotype originates from a human donor with low-grade glioma or glioblastoma, undergoing nonglioma brain surgery, or in good health (not recorded which). The chain uses TRBV6-1 and TRBJ1-5; D perhaps matches TRBD1 (6 bases). Sequenced sample: glioma tissue, nonneoplastic brain tissue, or PBMCs (not recorded which). The DNA of the CDR3 is TGTGCCAGCAGTCGAGGGGGGAATCAGCCCCAGCATTTT. The encoded protein is CASSRGGNQPQHF.